This TCR beta chain is drawn from a study of cytomegalovirus exposure and HLA in healthy donors. General study results and limits: The study labeled 150 to 200 TCR beta chains cytomegalovirus-associated. Published work reported that the classifier diagnosed cytomegalovirus status with high specificity and sensitivity. In vitro work confirmed that three CMV-associated chains recognize CMV antigens.

With regard to this clone: What it binds is not known.

The validation cohort, a group of 120 subjects, included the donors and was separate from the roughly 670-subject first cohort. This CDR3 is 16 amino acids long. Trimming took 6 bases from V and 7 from J; bases not matched to a gene: 13. The V gene's germline CDR1 is MDHEN and CDR2 SYDVKM. Sequenced by immunoSEQ multiplex PCR; TCRdb stores in-frame clones only, minus some. The sample lists 70,000 to 80,000 clones, just under 95% occurring once. Sequencing used PBMCs. This TCR came from a woman aged 18 to 35 in good health and CMV-seropositive. The V call is TRBV28, the J call TRBJ1-5; 9 bases agree with TRBD1. CDR3 amino acids: CASSRSPHRGQQPQHF. CDR3 nucleotide sequence: TGTGCCAGCAGCCGCAGTCCCCACAGGGGGCAACAGCCCCAGCATTTT.